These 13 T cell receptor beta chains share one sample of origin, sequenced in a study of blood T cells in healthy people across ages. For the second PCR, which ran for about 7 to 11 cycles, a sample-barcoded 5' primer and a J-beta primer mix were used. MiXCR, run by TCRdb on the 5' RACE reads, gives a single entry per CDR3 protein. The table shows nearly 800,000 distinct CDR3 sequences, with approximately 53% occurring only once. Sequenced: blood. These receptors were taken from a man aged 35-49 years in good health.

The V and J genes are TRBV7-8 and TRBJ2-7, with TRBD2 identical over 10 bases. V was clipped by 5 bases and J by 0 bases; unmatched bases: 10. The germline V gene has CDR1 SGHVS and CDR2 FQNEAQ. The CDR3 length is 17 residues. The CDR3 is CASSLLRTSGSSYEQYF. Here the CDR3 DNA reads TGTGCCAGCAGCCTCTTAAGGACTAGCGGTAGCTCCTACGAGCAGTACTTC.

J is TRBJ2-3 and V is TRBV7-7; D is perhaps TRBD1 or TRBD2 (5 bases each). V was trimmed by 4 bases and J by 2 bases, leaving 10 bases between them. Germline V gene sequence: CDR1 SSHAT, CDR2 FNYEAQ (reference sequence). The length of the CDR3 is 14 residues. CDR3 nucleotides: TGTGCCAGCAGCTCGGGACGGATCACAGATACGCAGTATTTT. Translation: CASSSGRITDTQYF.

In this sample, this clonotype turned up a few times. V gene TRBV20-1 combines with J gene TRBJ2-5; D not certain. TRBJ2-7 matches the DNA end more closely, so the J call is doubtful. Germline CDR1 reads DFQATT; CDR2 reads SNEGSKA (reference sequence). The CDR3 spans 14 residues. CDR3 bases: TGCAGTGCTAGAGAATTCGGCTATACCTACGAGCAGTACTTC. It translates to CSAREFGYTYEQYF.

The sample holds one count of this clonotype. Here the CDR3 reads CASSGLAANNEQYF. The CDR3 coding sequence is TGTGCCAGCAGTGGACTAGCGGCCAACAATGAGCAGTACTTC. The genes are TRBV6-5 and TRBJ2-1, with 10 bases identical to TRBD2. The assigned J gene may be wrong: the sequence end matches TRBJ2-7 better. Germline values: CDR1 MNHEY, CDR2 SVGAGI. The CDR3 has 14 amino acids.

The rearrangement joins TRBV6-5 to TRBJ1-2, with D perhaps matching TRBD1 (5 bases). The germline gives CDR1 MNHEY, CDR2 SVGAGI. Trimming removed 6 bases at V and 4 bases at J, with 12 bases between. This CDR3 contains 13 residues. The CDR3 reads CASRGRDLYGYTF. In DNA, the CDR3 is TGTGCCAGCAGGGGGAGGGACCTCTATGGCTACACCTTC.

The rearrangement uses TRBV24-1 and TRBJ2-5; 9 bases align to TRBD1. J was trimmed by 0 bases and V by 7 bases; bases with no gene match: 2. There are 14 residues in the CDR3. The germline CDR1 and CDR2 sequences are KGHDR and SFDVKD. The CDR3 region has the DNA TGTGCCACCAGGGGACAGGGCAACCAAGAGACCCAGTACTTC. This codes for CATRGQGNQETQYF.

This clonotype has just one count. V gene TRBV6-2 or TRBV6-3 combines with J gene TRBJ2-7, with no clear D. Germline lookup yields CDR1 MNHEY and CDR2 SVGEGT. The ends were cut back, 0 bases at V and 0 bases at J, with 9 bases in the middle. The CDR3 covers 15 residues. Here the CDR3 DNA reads TGTGCCAGCAGTTACTCGCTCCCGGGCTCCTACGAGCAGTACTTC. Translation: CASSYSLPGSYEQYF.

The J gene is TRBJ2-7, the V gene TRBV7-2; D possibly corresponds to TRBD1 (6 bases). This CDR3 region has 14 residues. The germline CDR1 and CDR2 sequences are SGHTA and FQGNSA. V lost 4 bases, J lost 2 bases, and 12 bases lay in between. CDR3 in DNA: TGTGCCAGCAGCTCTAGGGGACATGCCTACGAGCAGTACTTC. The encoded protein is CASSSRGHAYEQYF.

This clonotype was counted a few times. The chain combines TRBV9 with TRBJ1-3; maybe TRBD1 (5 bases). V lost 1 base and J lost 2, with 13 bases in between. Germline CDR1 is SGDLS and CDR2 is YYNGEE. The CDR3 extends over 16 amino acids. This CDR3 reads CASSVNRGTPGNTIYF. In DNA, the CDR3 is TGTGCCAGCAGCGTAAACCGGGGGACGCCTGGAAACACCATATATTTT.

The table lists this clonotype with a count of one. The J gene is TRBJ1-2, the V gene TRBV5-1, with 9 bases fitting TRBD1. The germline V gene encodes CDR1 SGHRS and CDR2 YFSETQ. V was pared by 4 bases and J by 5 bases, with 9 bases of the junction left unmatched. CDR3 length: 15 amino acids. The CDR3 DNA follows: TGCGCCAGCAGCCCAGTCCCGGGACAGGGTTATGGCTACACCTTC. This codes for CASSPVPGQGYGYTF.

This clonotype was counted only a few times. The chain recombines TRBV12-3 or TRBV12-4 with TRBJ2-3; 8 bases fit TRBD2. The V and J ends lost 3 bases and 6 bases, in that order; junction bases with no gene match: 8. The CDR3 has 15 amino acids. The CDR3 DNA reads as TGTGCCAGCAGTTTCCGGGGGGGCCGGAGGGATACGCAGTATTTT. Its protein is CASSFRGGRRDTQYF.

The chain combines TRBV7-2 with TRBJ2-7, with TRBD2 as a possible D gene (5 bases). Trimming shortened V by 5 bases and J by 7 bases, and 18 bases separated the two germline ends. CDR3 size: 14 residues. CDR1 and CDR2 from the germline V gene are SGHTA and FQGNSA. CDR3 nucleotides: TGTGCCAGCAGCCCTTCCTCCCACTCGGGGGAGCAGTACTTC. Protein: CASSPSSHSGEQYF. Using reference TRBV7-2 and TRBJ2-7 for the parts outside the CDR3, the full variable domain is GAGVSQSPSNKVTEKGKDVELRCDPISGHTALYWYRQSLGQGLEFLIYFQGNSAPDKSGLPSDRFSAERTGGSVSTLTIQRTQQEDSAVYLCASSPSSHSGEQYFGPGTRLTVT.

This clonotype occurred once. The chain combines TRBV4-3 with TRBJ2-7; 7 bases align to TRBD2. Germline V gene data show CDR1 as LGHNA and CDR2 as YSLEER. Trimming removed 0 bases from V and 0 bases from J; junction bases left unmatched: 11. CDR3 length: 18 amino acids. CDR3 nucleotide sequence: TGCGCCAGCAGCCAAGATTTCACGGGAGGCCTCAGCTCCTACGAGCAGTACTTC. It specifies CASSQDFTGGLSSYEQYF.